This T cell receptor (beta chain) was obtained from a study of blood T cell repertoires in COVID-19. Turning to the study itself: The analysed material was cDNA or gDNA that came from T cells, B-cell-depleted T cells, or PBMCs.

Profiling relied on immunoSEQ multiplex PCR, and the TCRdb table lists in-frame clones only, not all of them. This sample yields 380,000 or so clones, of which roughly 90% are seen a single time; 1% to 1.5% belongs to the top ten. Germline CDR1 and CDR2: SGHTA and FQGNSA. The CDR3 is 15 residues long. V was clipped by 5 bases and J by 3 bases, with 13 bases between them. This clonotype originated in a middle-aged man with acute or convalescent COVID-19. The chain recombines TRBV7-2 with TRBJ1-4; a possible D gene is TRBD1 (5 bases). Sequencing used peripheral blood. In DNA, the CDR3 is TGTGCCAGCAGCCCCGCCCGGGGGTCTAATGAAAAACTGTTTTTT. Protein: CASSPARGSNEKLFF.